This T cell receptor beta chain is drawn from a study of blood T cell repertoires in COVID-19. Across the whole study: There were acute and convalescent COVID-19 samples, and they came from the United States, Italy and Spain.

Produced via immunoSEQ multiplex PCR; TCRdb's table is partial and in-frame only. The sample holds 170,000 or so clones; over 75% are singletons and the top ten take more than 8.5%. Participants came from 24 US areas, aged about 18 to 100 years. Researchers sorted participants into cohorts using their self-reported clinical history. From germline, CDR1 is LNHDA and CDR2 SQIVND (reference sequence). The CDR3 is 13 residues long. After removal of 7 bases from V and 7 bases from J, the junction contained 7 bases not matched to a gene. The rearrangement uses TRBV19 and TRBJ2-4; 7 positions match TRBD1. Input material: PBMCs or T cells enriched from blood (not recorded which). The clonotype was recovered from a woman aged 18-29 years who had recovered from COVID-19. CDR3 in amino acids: CASTDTGENIQYF. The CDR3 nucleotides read TGTGCCAGTACCGACACAGGGGAGAACATTCAGTACTTC.